What follows are 21 T cell receptor beta chains derived from one specimen sequenced in a study of T cell repertoires in cytomegalovirus infection. No antigen has been identified for these receptors. TCRdb redid the calling of the reads with MiXCR, one entry per CDR3 protein. The sample has 150,000 to 200,000 distinct CDR3 sequences, approximately 21% seen once. The sample was CD8+ T cells from cultured PBMCs, taken from culture after CMV antigen stimulation. The receptors were sampled from a human donor in good health (CMV status not recorded). Some clones in this sample may be carry-over from other donors' samples.

CDR3 in amino acids: CASSVARLPRETQYF. The CDR3 bases are TGTGCCAGCAGCGTAGCGCGGCTACCCAGAGAGACCCAGTACTTC. V gene TRBV9 combines with J gene TRBJ2-5; D not certain. Looked up from germline, CDR1 is SGDLS and CDR2 is YYNGEE. V dropped 0 bases and J dropped 4 bases, with 13 bases sitting between them. The CDR3 sequence is 15 residues long.

V gene TRBV5-1 combines with J gene TRBJ2-2; D tentatively fits TRBD1 or TRBD2 (6 bases each). Germline CDR1 reads SGHRS; CDR2 reads YFSETQ. The CDR3 spans 17 residues. The germline V and J ends were trimmed by 1 base and 2 bases, with 15 bases remaining between them. In DNA form, the CDR3 reads TGCGCCAGCAGCTTGAGGGCCGGGGGCTCCAACACCGGGGAGCTGTTTTTT. This codes for CASSLRAGGSNTGELFF.

The chain links TRBV10-3 to TRBJ2-5, with 9 bases aligning to TRBD2. With V trimmed by 5 bases and J by 4 bases, 8 bases remained unmatched. The germline CDR1 and CDR2 sequences are ENHRY and SYGVKD. The length of the CDR3 is 15 residues. The CDR3 DNA reads TGTGCCATCAGTTCCGGACTAGCGATGATAGAGACCCAGTACTTC. As protein: CAISSGLAMIETQYF.

This clonotype has just a few counts. The chain joins TRBV4-1 to TRBJ1-1; maybe TRBD1 (6 bases). From germline, CDR1 is MGHRA and CDR2 YSYEKL. There are 13 residues in the CDR3. Trimming took 3 bases from V and 5 from J, leaving 10 bases between them. CDR3 in DNA: TGCGCCAGCAGCCAGGGGGCGAGGACTGAAGCTTTCTTT. Translation gives CASSQGARTEAFF.

This chain joins TRBV7-2 and TRBJ2-2, with 8 bases that match TRBD2. Trimming at V came to 2 bases and at J to 5 bases, leaving 7 bases not matched to a gene. The CDR3 has 16 amino acids. Per germline, CDR1 SGHTA and CDR2 FQGNSA. DNA of the CDR3: TGTGCCAGCAGCTTAAGGCGGGGGGAACCAACCGGGGAGCTGTTTTTT. It translates to CASSLRRGEPTGELFF.

This chain links TRBV12-3 or TRBV12-4 with TRBJ2-2; TRBD1 matches 8 bases. The J segment lost 5 bases and the V segment lost 6 bases, leaving 11 bases of the junction unmatched. The CDR3 runs 16 residues. CDR3 sequence: CASRFRARGQTGELFF. CDR3 DNA sequence: TGTGCCAGCAGGTTTAGGGCCAGGGGGCAAACCGGGGAGCTGTTTTTT.

This chain links TRBV7-6 with TRBJ2-7, with unresolved D. CDR3 length equals 13 residues. V lost 1 base to trimming and J lost 5 bases, with 9 bases between them. Germline V gene data show CDR1 as SGHVS and CDR2 as FNYEAQ. CDR3 sequence reads: CASSLGVNHEQYF. DNA of the CDR3: TGTGCCAGCAGCTTAGGCGTAAACCACGAGCAGTACTTC.

This chain connects TRBV7-8 to TRBJ2-6; tentative D call: TRBD1 (5 bases). The CDR3 runs to 19 residues. Trimming pared 4 bases from V and 1 base from J, leaving 20 bases between. CDR1 and CDR2 from the germline V gene are SGHVS and FQNEAQ. CDR3 protein: CASSSFHQGILSGANVLTF. CDR3 in DNA: TGTGCCAGCAGCTCCTTTCACCAGGGAATCTTATCTGGGGCCAACGTCCTGACTTTC.

This clonotype was seen only a few times. This sequence joins TRBV14 and TRBJ1-3; D call uncertain. Trimming removed 0 bases at V and 1 base at J, with 7 bases between. The CDR3 loop spans 15 amino acids. Looked up from germline, CDR1 is SGHDN and CDR2 is FVKESK. The CDR3 region has the DNA TGTGCCAGCAGCCAAGACGGCGATTCTGGAAACACCATATATTTT. Protein: CASSQDGDSGNTIYF.

In this sample, this clonotype turned up a few times. The chain uses TRBV12-5 and TRBJ2-5; possible D gene TRBD2, 6 bases. Germline loops: CDR1 LGHNT, CDR2 FRNRAP. The CDR3 totals 16 residues. With 5 bases removed from V and 7 bases from J, the gap between germline ends came to 23 bases. As DNA, the CDR3 is TGTGCTAGTGGTCCCCCGCTGGGCGGCGAGGGAGGGACCCAGTACTTC. Protein product: CASGPPLGGEGGTQYF.

This chain uses TRBV27 with TRBJ2-7; 8 bases map to TRBD1. Looked up from germline, CDR1 is MNHEY and CDR2 is SMNVEV (reference sequence). V lost 0 bases and J lost 8; bases outside the gene matches: 6. The CDR3 sequence is 14 residues long. CDR3 sequence (DNA): TGTGCCAGCAGTTTATCGGGGGACAGGATACAGCAGTACTTC. Its protein is CASSLSGDRIQQYF.

The CDR3 sequence: CASSLVSLAGGRINPYNEQFF. DNA for the CDR3: TGTGCCAGCAGCTTAGTATCACTAGCGGGGGGGAGAATCAACCCCTACAATGAGCAGTTCTTC. The chain combines TRBV7-2 with TRBJ2-1, with 13 bases matching TRBD2. V shed 1 base and J 2 bases; nucleotides not matched to a gene: 14. Looked up from germline, CDR1 is SGHTA and CDR2 is FQGNSA. This CDR3 is built from 21 residues.

The chain joins TRBV7-6 to TRBJ2-2, with no clear D. Germline assignment: CDR1 SGHVS and CDR2 FNYEAQ. The CDR3 has 15 amino acids. The V end was cut by 4 bases, the J end by 7 bases, with 16 bases between. The CDR3 here is CASSSRDPSHGELFF. The CDR3 coding sequence is TGTGCCAGCAGCTCCCGAGATCCTTCCCACGGGGAGCTGTTTTTT.

The chain couples TRBV6-2 or TRBV6-3 to TRBJ2-1, with D unresolved. The germline V gene encodes CDR1 MNHEY and CDR2 SVGEGT. This CDR3 contains 14 residues. V lost 0 bases, J lost 1 base, and 4 bases lay in between. The chain's CDR3 is CASSYSWSYNEQFF. Written as DNA, the CDR3 is TGTGCCAGCAGTTACTCATGGTCCTACAATGAGCAGTTCTTC.

The sample holds a few counts of this clonotype. CDR3: CAIPDRVNSPLHF. CDR3 nucleotides: TGTGCCATTCCAGACAGGGTGAATTCACCCCTCCACTTT. The rearrangement uses TRBV2 and TRBJ1-6, with 7 bases fitting TRBD1. After removal of 10 bases from V and 7 bases from J, the junction contained 7 bases not matched to a gene. The CDR3 runs to 13 residues. Germline V lookup: CDR1 SNHLY, CDR2 FYNNEI.

This clonotype occurred a few times. This sequence joins TRBV2 and TRBJ2-1; no clear D. Trimming took 3 bases from V and 8 from J, leaving 11 bases between them. Germline V gene sequence: CDR1 SNHLY, CDR2 FYNNEI. The CDR3 covers 13 residues. The DNA for the CDR3 is TGTGCCAGCAGTGATTCCGTTTACTATGAGCAGTTCTTC. Amino acids: CASSDSVYYEQFF. The full variable domain, with the rest looked up from reference TRBV2 and TRBJ2-1, is EPEVTQTPSHQVTQMGQEVILRCVPISNHLYFYWYRQILGQKVEFLVSFYNNEISEKSEIFDDQFSVERPDGSNFTLKIRSTKLEDSAMYFCASSDSVYYEQFFGPGTRLTVL.

There are a few counts of this clonotype. J is TRBJ1-1 and V is TRBV14; D unresolved. The CDR3 covers 13 residues. In germline, CDR1 is SGHDN, CDR2 FVKESK. V gave up 4 bases and J gave up 10 bases, with 16 bases separating them. The CDR3 DNA follows: TGTGCCAGCAGCCCCCTCGAACACCCGGGAGCTTTCTTT. It is translated as CASSPLEHPGAFF.

The rearrangement links TRBV5-6 to TRBJ1-5, with 7 bases fitting TRBD1. Germline V gene data show CDR1 as SGHDT and CDR2 as YYEEEE. The V gene end was trimmed by 4 bases and the J gene end by 5 bases; junction bases not matched to a gene: 6. The CDR3 has 14 amino acids. The CDR3 spells CASSPRDRHQPQHF. The CDR3 bases are TGTGCCAGCAGCCCCCGGGACAGACATCAGCCCCAGCATTTT. The full variable domain, its missing parts supplied by reference TRBV5-6 and TRBJ1-5, is DAGVTQSPTHLIKTRGQQVTLRCSPKSGHDTVSWYQQALGQGPQFIFQYYEEEERQRGNFPDRFSGHQFPNYSSELNVNALLLGDSALYLCASSPRDRHQPQHFGDGTRLSIL.

CDR3 DNA: TGTGCCAGCAGCTTAAAGGGCAGGGACGAGCTTTTTTCGGGTCATGAAGCTTTCTTT. Protein product: CASSLKGRDELFSGHEAFF. This chain joins TRBV7-9 and TRBJ1-1; D might be TRBD1 (5 bases). Germline lookup yields CDR1 SEHNR and CDR2 FQNEAQ (reference sequence). This CDR3 contains 19 residues. Trimming stripped 2 bases from V and 7 bases from J, with 29 bases between. The variable domain in full, with the rest retrieved from reference TRBV7-9 and TRBJ1-1, is DTGVSQNPRHKITKRGQNVTFRCDPISEHNRLYWYRQTLGQGPEFLTYFQNEAQLEKSRLLSDRFSAERPKGSFSTLEIQRTEQGDSAMYLCASSLKGRDELFSGHEAFFGQGTRLTVV.

This clonotype was seen more than once but under ten times. V and J are TRBV24-1 and TRBJ2-5, with D possibly called TRBD1 or TRBD2 (6 bases each). With 3 bases removed from V and 3 bases from J, the gap between germline ends came to 16 bases. The CDR3 has 16 amino acids. Germline V lookup: CDR1 KGHDR, CDR2 SFDVKD. The CDR3: CATSDATQRGEETQYF. CDR3 bases: TGTGCCACCAGTGATGCCACACAGAGGGGGGAAGAGACCCAGTACTTC.

The rearrangement uses TRBV4-1 and TRBJ2-1; the match to TRBD1 covers 10 bases. Trimming took 0 bases from V and 7 from J; bases not matched to a gene: 6. The CDR3 is made up of 16 amino acids. Germline loops: CDR1 MGHRA, CDR2 YSYEKL. The CDR3 protein is CASSQEGQGGWNEQFF. The CDR3 coding sequence is TGCGCCAGCAGCCAAGAAGGACAGGGGGGTTGGAATGAGCAGTTCTTC.